This is a list of T cell receptor beta chains from one sample in a study of blood T cell repertoires in COVID-19. Measured with immunoSEQ multiplex PCR; TCRdb has only the in-frame clones, and not every one. Found here are about 340,000 clones, around 83% of them singletons; the top ten hold about 2.7%. Sequencing used peripheral blood. These receptors were taken from a young man with active or convalescent COVID-19. Each CDR3 is given with its conserved first and last residue. D genes are given only for firm matches. Clone size is given for some rows only: seen once, a few or many times, or a class if the clone is expanded.

j_gene: TRBJ1-6
abundance: -
d_gene: TRBD1
v_gene: TRBV4-2
CDR3aa: CASSQPGQGHSPLHF
CDR3nt: TGTGCCAGCAGCCAACCCGGACAGGGACATTCACCCCTCCACTTT

j_gene: TRBJ2-1
abundance: -
d_gene: TRBD2
v_gene: TRBV18
CDR3aa: CASSPTRGLAGNEQFF
CDR3nt: TGTGCCAGCTCACCCACCCGAGGACTAGCGGGGAATGAGCAGTTCTTC

j_gene: TRBJ1-6
abundance: -
d_gene: TRBD1
v_gene: TRBV19
CDR3aa: CASQLRDRDSPLHF
CDR3nt: TGTGCCAGTCAACTCCGGGACAGGGATTCACCCCTCCACTTT

j_gene: TRBJ1-2
abundance: -
d_gene: -
v_gene: TRBV11-3
CDR3aa: CASSLGRSGYTF
CDR3nt: TGTGCCAGCAGCTTAGGCAGGTCCGGCTACACCTTC

j_gene: TRBJ2-2
abundance: -
d_gene: TRBD2
v_gene: TRBV30
CDR3aa: CAWSGEGRTGELFF
CDR3nt: TGTGCCTGGAGTGGGGAGGGACGGACCGGGGAGCTGTTTTTT

j_gene: TRBJ1-2
abundance: -
d_gene: TRBD1
v_gene: TRBV24-1
CDR3aa: CATSDSRGPSNYGYTF
CDR3nt: TGTGCCACCAGTGATTCCAGGGGGCCCAGTAACTATGGCTACACCTTC

j_gene: TRBJ1-2
abundance: once
d_gene: -
v_gene: TRBV24-1
CDR3aa: CATSDLRGGGIYGYTF
CDR3nt: TGTGCCACCAGTGATTTGCGGGGTGGAGGTATCTATGGCTACACCTTC

j_gene: TRBJ1-1
abundance: -
d_gene: -
v_gene: TRBV7-9
CDR3aa: CASSPQGSSSEAFF
CDR3nt: TGTGCCAGCAGCCCCCAGGGTTCATCTTCTGAAGCTTTCTTT

j_gene: TRBJ2-7
abundance: -
d_gene: -
v_gene: TRBV7-2
CDR3aa: CASSDIGLGLPYYEQYF
CDR3nt: TGTGCCAGCAGCGATATTGGGCTTGGACTACCATACTACGAGCAGTACTTC

j_gene: TRBJ2-7
abundance: -
d_gene: -
v_gene: TRBV12-3/TRBV12-4
CDR3aa: CASSLKRTYEQYF
CDR3nt: TGTGCCAGCAGTTTGAAGCGGACCTACGAGCAGTACTTC

j_gene: TRBJ2-3
abundance: -
d_gene: TRBD2
v_gene: TRBV4-3
CDR3aa: CASSQREGSDTQYF
CDR3nt: TGCGCCAGCAGCCAACGGGAGGGTTCAGATACGCAGTATTTT

j_gene: TRBJ2-1
abundance: -
d_gene: -
v_gene: TRBV12-3/TRBV12-4
CDR3aa: CASSLRESHEQFF
CDR3nt: TGTGCCAGCAGTTTAAGAGAGAGCCATGAGCAGTTCTTC

j_gene: TRBJ2-2
abundance: -
d_gene: -
v_gene: TRBV5-8
CDR3aa: CASSLFAGELFF
CDR3nt: TGTGCCAGCAGCTTGTTCGCCGGGGAGCTGTTTTTT

j_gene: TRBJ1-2
abundance: few
d_gene: TRBD1
v_gene: TRBV2
CDR3aa: CASSDGRDRARGYGYTF
CDR3nt: TGTGCCAGCAGTGACGGGCGGGACAGGGCTAGGGGCTATGGCTACACCTTC

j_gene: TRBJ1-1
abundance: -
d_gene: -
v_gene: TRBV5-1
CDR3aa: CASSLGVNTEAFF
CDR3nt: TGCGCCAGCAGCCTCGGGGTTAACACTGAAGCTTTCTTT

j_gene: TRBJ2-2
abundance: -
d_gene: -
v_gene: TRBV7-3
CDR3aa: CASSSQGGPGELFF
CDR3nt: TGTGCCAGCAGCTCGCAGGGAGGACCCGGGGAGCTGTTTTTT

j_gene: TRBJ1-2
abundance: -
d_gene: TRBD1
v_gene: TRBV5-8
CDR3aa: CASSPPTGTGGLIGGYTF
CDR3nt: TGTGCCAGCAGCCCACCTACCGGGACAGGGGGCCTGATTGGTGGCTACACCTTC

j_gene: TRBJ2-1
abundance: -
d_gene: -
v_gene: TRBV19
CDR3aa: CASSILAGNREQFF
CDR3nt: TGTGCCAGTAGTATATTGGCAGGGAATCGTGAGCAGTTCTTC

j_gene: TRBJ1-1
abundance: -
d_gene: -
v_gene: TRBV5-5
CDR3aa: CASSLARVMNTEAFF
CDR3nt: TGTGCCAGCAGTCTGGCGAGGGTAATGAACACTGAAGCTTTCTTT

j_gene: TRBJ1-2
abundance: -
d_gene: TRBD1
v_gene: TRBV30
CDR3aa: CAWTTGVFYGYTF
CDR3nt: TGTGCCTGGACAACAGGGGTTTTCTATGGCTACACCTTC

j_gene: TRBJ2-1
abundance: few
d_gene: TRBD2
v_gene: TRBV2
CDR3aa: CASTRSGGGQFF
CDR3nt: TGTGCCAGCACCCGATCCGGGGGGGGTCAGTTCTTC

j_gene: TRBJ2-3
abundance: few
d_gene: -
v_gene: TRBV7-2
CDR3aa: CASSSRMIHTQYF
CDR3nt: TGTGCCAGCAGCTCGCGGATGATTCATACGCAGTATTTT

j_gene: TRBJ1-2
abundance: -
d_gene: TRBD1
v_gene: TRBV5-1
CDR3aa: CASSGQDGDGYTF
CDR3nt: TGCGCCAGCAGCGGACAGGACGGCGATGGCTACACCTTC

j_gene: TRBJ2-7
abundance: -
d_gene: TRBD2
v_gene: TRBV6-5
CDR3aa: CASSSRLAPDEQYF
CDR3nt: TGTGCCAGCAGTTCTCGACTAGCTCCCGACGAGCAGTACTTC

j_gene: TRBJ1-5
abundance: -
d_gene: -
v_gene: TRBV4-1
CDR3aa: CASSQLWGVSNQPQHF
CDR3nt: TGCGCCAGCAGCCAGCTTTGGGGGGTTAGCAATCAGCCCCAGCATTTT

j_gene: TRBJ2-3
abundance: -
d_gene: TRBD1
v_gene: TRBV30
CDR3aa: CAFDREYTDTQYF
CDR3nt: TGTGCCTTCGACAGGGAATACACAGATACGCAGTATTTT

j_gene: TRBJ1-5
abundance: -
d_gene: -
v_gene: TRBV19
CDR3aa: CASSMVRQINQPQHF
CDR3nt: TGTGCCAGTAGTATGGTGAGACAGATCAATCAGCCCCAGCATTTT

j_gene: TRBJ1-2
abundance: -
d_gene: -
v_gene: TRBV6-1
CDR3aa: CASSEGRANYGYTF
CDR3nt: TGTGCCAGCAGTGAAGGTAGAGCCAACTATGGCTACACCTTC

j_gene: TRBJ2-7
abundance: few
d_gene: -
v_gene: TRBV28
CDR3aa: CASRIMGRIGHEQYF
CDR3nt: TGTGCCAGCAGGATTATGGGGCGGATCGGCCACGAGCAGTACTTC

j_gene: TRBJ1-6
abundance: -
d_gene: TRBD1
v_gene: TRBV3-1/TRBV3-2
CDR3aa: CASSHRTGEKHSYNSPLHF
CDR3nt: TGTGCCAGCAGCCACCGGACAGGGGAGAAACACTCCTATAATTCACCCCTCCACTTT

j_gene: TRBJ1-1
abundance: -
d_gene: -
v_gene: TRBV6-2/TRBV6-3
CDR3aa: CASSYRTALMNTEAFF
CDR3nt: TGTGCCAGCAGTTACCGGACAGCTCTAATGAACACTGAAGCTTTCTTT

j_gene: TRBJ2-4
abundance: -
d_gene: TRBD1
v_gene: TRBV25-1
CDR3aa: CASTGQGKNIQYF
CDR3nt: TGTGCCAGCACCGGACAGGGGAAAAACATTCAGTACTTC

j_gene: TRBJ1-4
abundance: -
d_gene: TRBD1
v_gene: TRBV6-5
CDR3aa: CASSLGQANEKLFF
CDR3nt: TGTGCCAGCAGCCTAGGACAGGCGAATGAAAAACTGTTTTTT

j_gene: TRBJ1-4
abundance: once
d_gene: TRBD1
v_gene: TRBV30
CDR3aa: CAWSHNRGSEKLFF
CDR3nt: TGTGCCTGGAGTCATAACAGGGGTAGTGAAAAACTGTTTTTT

j_gene: TRBJ2-3
abundance: -
d_gene: -
v_gene: TRBV5-1
CDR3aa: CASSLKIAERTDTQYF
CDR3nt: TGCGCCAGCAGCTTGAAGATAGCGGAGCGCACAGATACGCAGTATTTT

j_gene: TRBJ2-1
abundance: -
d_gene: -
v_gene: TRBV7-9
CDR3aa: CASSLALMTVHNEQFF
CDR3nt: TGTGCCAGCAGCTTAGCCTTGATGACAGTCCACAATGAGCAGTTCTTC

j_gene: TRBJ1-2
abundance: -
d_gene: -
v_gene: TRBV30
CDR3aa: CAWSVTAYGYTF
CDR3nt: TGTGCCTGGAGTGTGACAGCCTATGGCTACACCTTC

j_gene: TRBJ2-5
abundance: -
d_gene: -
v_gene: TRBV5-4
CDR3aa: CASSAQDYTGDQETQYF
CDR3nt: TGTGCCAGCAGCGCCCAAGACTACACTGGGGATCAAGAGACCCAGTACTTC

j_gene: TRBJ1-1
abundance: -
d_gene: TRBD1
v_gene: TRBV6-2/TRBV6-3
CDR3aa: CASSADRGSEAFF
CDR3nt: TGTGCCAGCAGTGCTGACAGGGGTTCTGAAGCTTTCTTT

j_gene: TRBJ1-4
abundance: -
d_gene: -
v_gene: TRBV7-9
CDR3aa: CASSLQGTSEKLFF
CDR3nt: TGTGCCAGCAGCTTACAGGGAACGAGTGAAAAACTGTTTTTT

j_gene: TRBJ1-5
abundance: -
d_gene: TRBD1
v_gene: TRBV5-8
CDR3aa: CASSLHTGGNQPQHF
CDR3nt: TGTGCCAGCAGCTTACATACAGGGGGCAATCAGCCCCAGCATTTT

j_gene: TRBJ1-2
abundance: -
d_gene: -
v_gene: TRBV7-9
CDR3aa: CASSPPAVYGYTF
CDR3nt: TGTGCCAGCAGCCCCCCCGCAGTCTATGGCTACACCTTC

j_gene: TRBJ2-7
abundance: -
d_gene: -
v_gene: TRBV7-9
CDR3aa: CASSPPDRSSYEQYF
CDR3nt: TGTGCCAGCAGCCCCCCCGACAGAAGCTCCTACGAGCAGTACTTC

j_gene: TRBJ2-7
abundance: -
d_gene: -
v_gene: TRBV5-1
CDR3aa: CASSLIGATYEQYF
CDR3nt: TGCGCCAGCAGCTTGATAGGGGCCACCTACGAGCAGTACTTC

j_gene: TRBJ2-1
abundance: -
d_gene: TRBD2
v_gene: TRBV3-1/TRBV3-2
CDR3aa: CASSAHPSGAAYNEQFF
CDR3nt: TGTGCCAGCAGCGCCCACCCTAGCGGAGCCGCCTACAATGAGCAGTTCTTC

j_gene: TRBJ1-3
abundance: -
d_gene: -
v_gene: TRBV9
CDR3aa: CASSVSGSSGNTIYF
CDR3nt: TGTGCCAGCAGCGTTTCAGGCAGCTCTGGAAACACCATATATTTT

j_gene: TRBJ2-2
abundance: -
d_gene: TRBD2
v_gene: TRBV18
CDR3aa: CASSPFLADQSGELFF
CDR3nt: TGTGCCAGCTCACCATTCCTAGCGGACCAATCCGGGGAGCTGTTTTTT

j_gene: TRBJ1-3
abundance: -
d_gene: -
v_gene: TRBV6-6
CDR3aa: CASSYSFQSDLDTIYF
CDR3nt: TGTGCCAGCAGTTACTCTTTTCAGTCGGACTTAGACACCATATATTTT

j_gene: TRBJ2-7
abundance: once
d_gene: -
v_gene: TRBV19
CDR3aa: CASSIPGSYEQYF
CDR3nt: TGTGCCAGTAGTATTCCGGGCTCCTACGAGCAGTACTTC

j_gene: TRBJ2-2
abundance: -
d_gene: -
v_gene: TRBV27
CDR3aa: CASSLQTGNTGELFF
CDR3nt: TGTGCCAGCAGCTTACAAACAGGGAACACCGGGGAGCTGTTTTTT

j_gene: TRBJ2-5
abundance: -
d_gene: TRBD2
v_gene: TRBV5-1
CDR3aa: CASSLGLAGEQETQYF
CDR3nt: TGCGCCAGCAGCTTGGGGTTAGCGGGGGAGCAAGAGACCCAGTACTTC

j_gene: TRBJ1-3
abundance: -
d_gene: -
v_gene: TRBV28
CDR3aa: CAGSSRTNTIYF
CDR3nt: TGTGCCGGGTCCTCTAGAACAAACACCATATATTTT

j_gene: TRBJ1-2
abundance: once
d_gene: -
v_gene: TRBV9
CDR3aa: CASSVRSSFGGNYGYTF
CDR3nt: TGTGCCAGCAGCGTTAGATCTTCGTTTGGGGGGAACTATGGCTACACCTTC

j_gene: TRBJ2-3
abundance: -
d_gene: TRBD1
v_gene: TRBV25-1
CDR3aa: CASSEGGQWTQYF
CDR3nt: TGTGCCAGCAGTGAAGGGGGACAGTGGACGCAGTATTTT

j_gene: TRBJ1-6
abundance: -
d_gene: -
v_gene: TRBV9
CDR3aa: CASSETGTKDSPLHF
CDR3nt: TGTGCCAGCAGTGAAACCGGGACAAAGGATTCACCCCTCCACTTT

j_gene: TRBJ1-1
abundance: -
d_gene: TRBD1
v_gene: TRBV19
CDR3aa: CASTMTGFTEAFF
CDR3nt: TGTGCCAGTACCATGACAGGGTTCACTGAAGCTTTCTTT